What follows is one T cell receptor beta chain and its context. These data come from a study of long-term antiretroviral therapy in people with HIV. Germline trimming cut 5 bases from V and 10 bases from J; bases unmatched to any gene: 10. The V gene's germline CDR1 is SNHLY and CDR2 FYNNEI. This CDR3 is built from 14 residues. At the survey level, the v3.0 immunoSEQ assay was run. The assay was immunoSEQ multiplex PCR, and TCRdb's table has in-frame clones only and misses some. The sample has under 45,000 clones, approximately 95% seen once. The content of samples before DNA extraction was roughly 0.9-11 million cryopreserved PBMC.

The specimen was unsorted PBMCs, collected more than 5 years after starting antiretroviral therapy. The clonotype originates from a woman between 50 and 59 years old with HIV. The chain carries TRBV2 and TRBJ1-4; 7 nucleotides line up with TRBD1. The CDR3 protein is CASSPQGGGVKLFF. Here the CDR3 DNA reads TGTGCCAGCAGTCCTCAGGGGGGTGGGGTAAAACTGTTTTTT. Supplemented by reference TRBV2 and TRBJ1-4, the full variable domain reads EPEVTQTPSHQVTQMGQEVILRCVPISNHLYFYWYRQILGQKVEFLVSFYNNEISEKSEIFDDQFSVERPDGSNFTLKIRSTKLEDSAMYFCASSPQGGGVKLFFGSGTQLSVL.